Below are 27 T cell receptor beta chains sequenced from a single sample in a study of T-cell memory formation after mild COVID-19. TCRdb redid the calling of the 5' RACE reads with MiXCR, one entry per CDR3 protein. The sample records approximately 300,000 distinct CDR3 sequences, roughly 8% being singletons. Source material: PBMCs or a T cell subset sorted from them (not recorded which). The receptors here all came from a man between 18 and 35 years old who had mild COVID-19 (a few samples of this study predate the infection). Cell type and time point are not known.

In its sample, this clonotype was seen many times. The gene calls are TRBV12-3 or TRBV12-4 and TRBJ1-1, with D perhaps TRBD1 (6 bases). The CDR3 covers 15 residues. The V gene lost 5 bases and the J gene lost 1 base, with 14 bases spanning the gap. This chain's CDR3 is CASSPQPTGNTEAFF. The DNA of the CDR3 is TGTGCCAGCAGTCCGCAACCGACAGGGAACACTGAAGCTTTCTTT.

This clonotype has ten or more counts. The chain employs TRBV25-1 and TRBJ1-2; D is perhaps TRBD1 (6 bases). Germline CDR1 and CDR2: MGHDK and SYGVNS. The germline V and J ends were trimmed by 7 bases and 6 bases, with 12 bases remaining between them. CDR3 length: 12 residues. CDR3 bases: TGTGCCAGCATGAACAGGGTTGATGGCTACACCTTC. It specifies CASMNRVDGYTF.

The chain links TRBV6-2 or TRBV6-3 to TRBJ2-1; D remains unclear. This CDR3 has 11 residues. V was trimmed by 7 bases and J by 5 bases, leaving 6 bases between them. Germline V lookup: CDR1 MNHEY, CDR2 SVGEGT. The CDR3 nucleotides read TGTGCCAGCACTGGGAACAATGAGCAGTTCTTC. Protein product: CASTGNNEQFF.

This clonotype was counted only a few times. The chain uses TRBV20-1 and TRBJ1-6, with TRBD1 matching 7 bases. Germline lookup yields CDR1 DFQATT and CDR2 SNEGSKA (reference sequence). Losses at the gene ends were 2 bases for V and 0 bases for J; bases not matched to a gene: 4. The CDR3 has 16 residues. Written as DNA, the CDR3 is TGCAGTGCTAGACCCGACAGGGTCTCCTATAATTCACCCCTCCACTTT. It encodes CSARPDRVSYNSPLHF.

CDR3 nucleotides: TGCGCCAGCAGCCAGGGGTTACTCTTATCCAATGAGCAGTTCTTC. Protein sequence: CASSQGLLLSNEQFF. V is TRBV4-3 and J is TRBJ2-1; no definite D call. This CDR3 is built from 15 residues. Germline lookup yields CDR1 LGHNA and CDR2 YSLEER. V lost 3 bases and J 6 bases, leaving 15 bases between the germline ends.

This clonotype showed up just a few times. The gene calls are TRBV3-1 and TRBJ2-5; the D is unclear. Trimming left V 1 base short and J 6 bases short, with 15 bases between. Germline V gene lookup returns CDR1 LGHDT and CDR2 YNNKEL (reference sequence). This CDR3 region has 15 residues. The DNA of the CDR3 is TGTGCCAGCAGCCAAGTCTCCATTGGGAAGAAGACCCAGTACTTC. This gives the protein CASSQVSIGKKTQYF.

The sample holds many counts of this clonotype. The chain links TRBV15 to TRBJ2-7; D unclear. The V gene's germline CDR1 is LNHNV and CDR2 YYDKDF (reference sequence). The CDR3 sequence is 13 residues long. V lost 1 base and J 2 bases, leaving 6 bases between the germline ends. CDR3 in DNA: TGTGCCACCAGCAGAGGACCAGCCTACGAGCAGTACGTC. As protein: CATSRGPAYEQYV.

The rearrangement links TRBV20-1 to TRBJ1-1, with 7 nucleotides matching TRBD1. From germline, CDR1 is DFQATT and CDR2 SNEGSKA (reference sequence). The CDR3 sequence is 16 residues long. Trimming at V came to 4 bases and at J to 2 bases, leaving 13 bases not matched to a gene. The CDR3: CSAKGGGGLPNTEAFF. The CDR3, as DNA: TGCAGTGCTAAGGGGGGAGGGGGCCTCCCCAACACTGAAGCTTTCTTT.

This clonotype has at least ten counts. This rearrangement joins TRBV7-2 to TRBJ2-5, with 9 bases identical to TRBD2. Looked up from germline, CDR1 is SGHTA and CDR2 is FQGNSA. V dropped 5 bases and J dropped 7; count of bases not matched to a gene: 17. This CDR3 is 17 amino acids long. This CDR3 is CASSPWSGGPLRGTQYF. CDR3 nucleotides: TGTGCCAGCAGCCCTTGGAGCGGGGGGCCCCTTCGTGGGACCCAGTACTTC.

This clonotype was observed a few times. This rearrangement joins TRBV27 to TRBJ1-6, with unresolved D. V was trimmed by 6 bases and J by 9 bases, leaving 15 bases between them. This CDR3 has 14 amino acids. Germline V gene sequence: CDR1 MNHEY, CDR2 SMNVEV (reference sequence). CDR3 DNA: TGTGCCAGCAGACCCCAGCTTCCAGCTTCACCCCTCCACTTT. It yields the protein CASRPQLPASPLHF.

V gene TRBV15 combines with J gene TRBJ1-6; D is possibly TRBD1 (5 bases). CDR3 length: 14 residues. The V end was cut by 1 base, the J end by 10 bases, with 11 bases between. The germline V gene has CDR1 LNHNV and CDR2 YYDKDF (reference sequence). The CDR3: CATSRGAGTSPLHF. As DNA, the CDR3 is TGTGCCACCAGCAGAGGAGCAGGGACCTCACCCCTCCACTTT.

At least ten counts were recorded for this clonotype. The V call is TRBV20-1, the J call TRBJ2-1; no definite D call. Germline CDR1 and CDR2: DFQATT and SNEGSKA (reference sequence). The CDR3 totals 13 residues. CDR3 loop: CSGPMPEYNEQFF. CDR3 nucleotides: TGCAGCGGGCCTATGCCTGAGTACAATGAGCAGTTCTTC.

V and J are TRBV5-6 and TRBJ1-5, with D maybe TRBD1 (6 bases). Germline lookup yields CDR1 SGHDT and CDR2 YYEEEE. CDR3 length: 15 amino acids. With 2 bases removed from V and 3 bases from J, the gap between germline ends came to 12 bases. The CDR3 is CASSLVGQHNQPQHF. CDR3 bases: TGTGCCAGCAGCTTAGTTGGACAGCACAATCAGCCCCAGCATTTT.

This clonotype has a handful of counts. The V and J genes are TRBV4-1 and TRBJ2-7; D is possibly TRBD1 (5 bases). CDR1 and CDR2 (germline): MGHRA, YSYEKL. The CDR3 length is 11 residues. V was pared by 3 bases and J by 6 bases, with 6 bases between. The CDR3 sequence is CASSQGPEQYF. In DNA, the CDR3 is TGCGCCAGCAGCCAGGGGCCCGAGCAGTACTTC.

The chain joins TRBV5-1 to TRBJ1-4, with 7 bases identical to TRBD1. The CDR3 totals 15 residues. Germline-derived CDR1 and CDR2 are SGHRS and YFSETQ. V trimming: 0 bases; J trimming: 7 bases; junction bases outside the gene matches: 6. The CDR3 region is CASSLGAGGGEKLFF. The CDR3 DNA reads TGCGCCAGCAGCTTGGGCGCAGGGGGGGGTGAAAAACTGTTTTTT.

This clonotype was observed a handful of times. V is TRBV13 and J is TRBJ2-3; TRBD1 matches 7 bases. CDR1 is PRHDT, CDR2 FYEKMQ, per germline (reference sequence). Losses at the gene ends were 2 bases for V and 5 bases for J; bases not matched to a gene: 7. This CDR3 is 15 amino acids long. CDR3: CASSLRQGVGDTQYF. The DNA for the CDR3 is TGTGCCAGCAGCTTACGACAGGGTGTTGGAGATACGCAGTATTTT.

This clonotype was counted only a few times. The J gene is TRBJ2-5, the V gene TRBV29-1; D is perhaps TRBD1 (5 bases). The germline V gene encodes CDR1 SQVTM and CDR2 ANQGSEA. Trimming removed 5 bases from V and 5 bases from J, with 18 bases in between. The CDR3 spans 14 residues. DNA for the CDR3: TGCAGCGTTCCTCCCCTTCAGGGTAGGGAGACCCAGTACTTC. Protein: CSVPPLQGRETQYF.

This clonotype was counted a few times. The gene calls are TRBV9 and TRBJ1-1, with D hard to call. The V gene lost 5 bases and the J gene lost 5 bases, with 13 bases spanning the gap. Germline V gives CDR1 SGDLS, CDR2 YYNGEE. The CDR3 is made up of 13 amino acids. CDR3 amino acids: CASSAATGTEAFF. The DNA for the CDR3 is TGTGCCAGCAGTGCCGCCACGGGGACTGAAGCTTTCTTT.

The rearrangement uses TRBV18 and TRBJ1-2; 7 bases are a match to TRBD1. V was clipped by 5 bases and J by 5 bases; unmatched bases: 5. The length of the CDR3 is 13 residues. CDR1 is KGHSH, CDR2 LQKENI, per germline. This chain's CDR3 is CASSTGQVYGYTF. The CDR3 DNA reads as TGTGCCAGCTCAACAGGACAGGTTTATGGCTACACCTTC.

The table lists this clonotype with many counts. The rearrangement links TRBV13 to TRBJ1-2; D is perhaps TRBD1 (6 bases). The germline V gene has CDR1 PRHDT and CDR2 FYEKMQ (reference sequence). V gave up 2 bases and J gave up 4 bases, with 14 bases separating them. The CDR3 covers 15 residues. In DNA form, the CDR3 reads TGTGCCAGCAGCTTACCGGGGACGGGGGCCTATGGCTACACCTTC. Translation: CASSLPGTGAYGYTF.

This clonotype showed up just a few times. This chain connects TRBV7-2 to TRBJ2-7; 10 bases fit TRBD1. Trimming cost V 1 base and J 2 bases; bases outside gene matches: 8. This CDR3 contains 17 residues. The germline CDR1 and CDR2 sequences are SGHTA and FQGNSA. The CDR3 DNA follows: TGTGCCAGCAGCTTAGTGGGGACAGGGGTTCCAACCTACGAGCAGTACTTC. Translated: CASSLVGTGVPTYEQYF. The complete variable domain, with remaining parts taken from reference TRBV7-2 and TRBJ2-7, reads GAGVSQSPSNKVTEKGKDVELRCDPISGHTALYWYRQSLGQGLEFLIYFQGNSAPDKSGLPSDRFSAERTGGSVSTLTIQRTQQEDSAVYLCASSLVGTGVPTYEQYFGPGTRLTVT.

The CDR3, as DNA: TGCGCCAGCAGCCAGAAAGGGTCAGATACGCAGTATTTT. It yields the protein CASSQKGSDTQYF. V is TRBV4-3 and J is TRBJ2-3; no firm D call. The CDR3 is made up of 13 amino acids. From germline, CDR1 is LGHNA and CDR2 YSLEER. Trimming left V 3 bases short and J 4 bases short, with 8 bases between.

The J gene is TRBJ1-1, the V gene TRBV7-2, with D perhaps TRBD1 (6 bases). Germline CDR1 reads SGHTA; CDR2 reads FQGNSA. Trimming removed 5 bases at V and 0 bases at J, with 16 bases between. This CDR3 region has 16 residues. CDR3 sequence reads: CASSLGGQYMNTEAFF. CDR3 sequence (DNA): TGTGCCAGCAGCCTCGGAGGACAGTACATGAACACTGAAGCTTTCTTT.

This clonotype was seen a few times. The chain carries TRBV6-5 and TRBJ2-5; D remains unclear. V lost 0 bases and J 5 bases, leaving 7 bases between the germline ends. Germline V gene sequence: CDR1 MNHEY, CDR2 SVGAGI. The CDR3 extends over 13 amino acids. CDR3: CASSYSAGETQYF. The CDR3 DNA reads TGTGCCAGCAGTTACTCGGCTGGGGAGACCCAGTACTTC.

This chain uses TRBV4-1 with TRBJ2-6; D is uncertain. CDR1 is MGHRA and CDR2 is YSYEKL in the germline V gene. The V end lost 1 base, the J end lost 1 base, and 8 bases lay between the germline ends. This CDR3 has 16 residues. CDR3 in DNA: TGCGCCAGCAGCCAAGGGGCACAGTCTGGGGCCAACGTCCTGACTTTC. Protein product: CASSQGAQSGANVLTF.

This clonotype was counted only a few times. The gene calls are TRBV2 and TRBJ1-2; D may be TRBD1 (5 bases). The CDR3 has 13 amino acids. The V gene lost 1 base and the J gene lost 4 bases, with 7 bases spanning the gap. The V gene's germline CDR1 is SNHLY and CDR2 FYNNEI. The CDR3 coding sequence is TGTGCCAGCAGTGAAGAAAGGGGCTATGGCTACACCTTC. Translating it yields CASSEERGYGYTF.

The sample holds a few counts of this clonotype. The chain links TRBV12-3 or TRBV12-4 to TRBJ2-2, with TRBD2 matching over 11 bases. This CDR3 comprises 16 residues. V was pared by 3 bases and J by 6 bases, with 6 bases of the junction left unmatched. CDR3 sequence: CASSLLAGGNAGELFF. CDR3 DNA: TGTGCCAGCAGTTTGCTAGCGGGGGGAAATGCCGGGGAGCTGTTTTTT.